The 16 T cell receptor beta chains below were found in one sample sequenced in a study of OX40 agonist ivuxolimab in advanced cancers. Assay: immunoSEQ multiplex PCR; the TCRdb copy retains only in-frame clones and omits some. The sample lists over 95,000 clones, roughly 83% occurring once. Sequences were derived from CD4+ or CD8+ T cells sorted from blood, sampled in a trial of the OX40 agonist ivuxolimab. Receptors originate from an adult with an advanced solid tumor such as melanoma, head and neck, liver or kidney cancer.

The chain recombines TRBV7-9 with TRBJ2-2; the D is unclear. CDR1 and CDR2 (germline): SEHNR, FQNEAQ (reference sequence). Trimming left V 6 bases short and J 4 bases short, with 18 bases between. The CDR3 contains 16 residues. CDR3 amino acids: CASSSHGRPGTGELFF. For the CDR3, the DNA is TGTGCCAGCAGTTCCCATGGCCGGCCAGGCACCGGGGAGCTGTTTTTT. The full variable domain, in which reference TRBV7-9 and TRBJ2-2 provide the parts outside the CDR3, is DTGVSQNPRHKITKRGQNVTFRCDPISEHNRLYWYRQTLGQGPEFLTYFQNEAQLEKSRLLSDRFSAERPKGSFSTLEIQRTEQGDSAMYLCASSSHGRPGTGELFFGEGSRLTVL.

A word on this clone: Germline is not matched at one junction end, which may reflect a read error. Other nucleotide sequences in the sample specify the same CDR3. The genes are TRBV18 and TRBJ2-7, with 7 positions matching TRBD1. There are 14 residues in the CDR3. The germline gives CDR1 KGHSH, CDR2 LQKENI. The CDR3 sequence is CASSFSDRVGEQYF. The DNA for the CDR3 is TGTGCCAGCTCATTTTCTGACAGGGTGGGAGAGCAGTACTTT.

The CDR3 nucleotides read TGTGCCAGCAGCAAAGAGAGGGGAGGCTGCACAGATACGCAGTATTTT. Its translation is CASSKERGGCTDTQYF. This sequence joins TRBV21-1 and TRBJ2-3; the table's D call, TRBD2, has no DNA check behind it. TRBV21-1 is assigned pseudogene status. The length of the CDR3 is 16 residues.

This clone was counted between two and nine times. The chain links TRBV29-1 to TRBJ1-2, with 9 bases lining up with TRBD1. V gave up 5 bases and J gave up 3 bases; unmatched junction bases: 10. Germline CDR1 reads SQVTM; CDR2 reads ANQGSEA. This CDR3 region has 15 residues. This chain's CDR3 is CSVSWDRELYYGYTF. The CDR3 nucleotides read TGCAGCGTTTCCTGGGACAGGGAGCTATACTATGGCTACACCTTC.

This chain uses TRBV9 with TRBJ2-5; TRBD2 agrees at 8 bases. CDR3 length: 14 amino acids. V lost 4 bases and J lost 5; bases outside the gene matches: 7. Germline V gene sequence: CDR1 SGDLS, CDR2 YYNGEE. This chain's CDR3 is CASSLAGGAETQYF. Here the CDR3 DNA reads TGTGCCAGCAGCCTCGCGGGAGGAGCGGAGACCCAGTACTTC.

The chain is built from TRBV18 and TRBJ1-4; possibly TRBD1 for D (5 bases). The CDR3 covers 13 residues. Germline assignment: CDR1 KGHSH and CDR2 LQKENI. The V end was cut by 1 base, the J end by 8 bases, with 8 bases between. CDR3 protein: CASSPQYREKLFF. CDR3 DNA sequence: TGTGCCAGCTCACCACAGTACAGGGAAAAACTGTTTTTT.

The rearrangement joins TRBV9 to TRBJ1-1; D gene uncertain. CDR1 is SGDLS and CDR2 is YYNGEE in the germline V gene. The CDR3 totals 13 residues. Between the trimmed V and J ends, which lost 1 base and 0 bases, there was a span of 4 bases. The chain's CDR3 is CASSVRMNTEAFF. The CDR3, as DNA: TGTGCCAGCAGCGTACGGATGAACACTGAAGCTTTCTTT. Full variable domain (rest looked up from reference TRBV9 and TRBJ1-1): DSGVTQTPKHLITATGQRVTLRCSPRSGDLSVYWYQQSLDQGLQFLIQYYNGEERAKGNILERFSAQQFPDLHSELNLSSLELGDSALYFCASSVRMNTEAFFGQGTRLTVV.

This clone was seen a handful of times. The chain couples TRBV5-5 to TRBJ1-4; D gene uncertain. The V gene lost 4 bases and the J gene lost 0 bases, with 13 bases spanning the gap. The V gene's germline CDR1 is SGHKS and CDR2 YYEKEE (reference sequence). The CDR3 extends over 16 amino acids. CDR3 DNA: TGTGCCAGCAGCCCGCTCGGGCCTGCAACTAATGAAAAACTGTTTTTT. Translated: CASSPLGPATNEKLFF.

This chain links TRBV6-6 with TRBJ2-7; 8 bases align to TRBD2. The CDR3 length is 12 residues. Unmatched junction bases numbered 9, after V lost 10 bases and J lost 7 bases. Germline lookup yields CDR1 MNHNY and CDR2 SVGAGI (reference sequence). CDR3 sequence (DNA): TGTGCCATCCGCGGGGGGCCGTTGGAGCAGTACTTC. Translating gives CAIRGGPLEQYF.

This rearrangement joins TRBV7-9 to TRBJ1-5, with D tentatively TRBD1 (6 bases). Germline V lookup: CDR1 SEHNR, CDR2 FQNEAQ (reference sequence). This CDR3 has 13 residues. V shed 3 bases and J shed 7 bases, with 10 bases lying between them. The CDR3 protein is CASSFGGLQPQHF. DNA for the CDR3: TGTGCCAGCAGCTTCGGGGGGCTCCAGCCCCAGCATTTT. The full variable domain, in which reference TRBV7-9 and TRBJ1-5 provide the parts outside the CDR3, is DTGVSQNPRHKITKRGQNVTFRCDPISEHNRLYWYRQTLGQGPEFLTYFQNEAQLEKSRLLSDRFSAERPKGSFSTLEIQRTEQGDSAMYLCASSFGGLQPQHFGDGTRLSIL.

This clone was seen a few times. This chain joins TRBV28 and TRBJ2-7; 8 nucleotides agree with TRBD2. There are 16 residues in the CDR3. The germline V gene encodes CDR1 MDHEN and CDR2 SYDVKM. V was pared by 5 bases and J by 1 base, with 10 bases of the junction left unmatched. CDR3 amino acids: CASSPVRGGGSYEQYF. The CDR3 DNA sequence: TGTGCCAGCAGTCCCGTTCGGGGGGGCGGATCCTACGAGCAGTACTTC.

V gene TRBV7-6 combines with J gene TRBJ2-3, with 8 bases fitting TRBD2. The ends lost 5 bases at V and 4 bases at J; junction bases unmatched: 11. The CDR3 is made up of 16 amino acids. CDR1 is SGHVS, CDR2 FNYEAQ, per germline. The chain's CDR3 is CASSPRSGRVADTQYF. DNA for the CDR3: TGTGCCAGCAGCCCCCGGAGCGGGAGAGTTGCAGATACGCAGTATTTT.

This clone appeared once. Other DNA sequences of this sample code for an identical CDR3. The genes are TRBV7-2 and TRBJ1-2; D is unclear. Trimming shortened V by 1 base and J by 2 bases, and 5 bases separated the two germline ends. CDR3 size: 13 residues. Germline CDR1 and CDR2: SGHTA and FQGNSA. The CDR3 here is CASSLGHNYGYTF. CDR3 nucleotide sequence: TGTGCCAGCAGCTTAGGTCACAACTATGGCTACACCTTC. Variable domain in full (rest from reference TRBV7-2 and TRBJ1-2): GAGVSQSPSNKVTEKGKDVELRCDPISGHTALYWYRQSLGQGLEFLIYFQGNSAPDKSGLPSDRFSAERTGGSVSTLTIQRTQQEDSAVYLCASSLGHNYGYTFGSGTRLTVV.

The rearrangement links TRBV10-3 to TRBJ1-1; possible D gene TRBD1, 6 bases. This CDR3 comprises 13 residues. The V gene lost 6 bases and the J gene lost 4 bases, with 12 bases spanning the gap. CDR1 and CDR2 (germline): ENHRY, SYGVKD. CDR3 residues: CAIRGGWGTEAFF. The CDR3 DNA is TGTGCCATCAGAGGGGGATGGGGCACTGAAGCTTTCTTT.

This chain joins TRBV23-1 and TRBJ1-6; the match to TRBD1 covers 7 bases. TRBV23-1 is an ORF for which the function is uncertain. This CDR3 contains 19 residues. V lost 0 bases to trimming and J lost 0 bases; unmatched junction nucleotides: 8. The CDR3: CASSQSNDRVGSYNSPLHF. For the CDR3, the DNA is TGCGCCAGCAGTCAATCCAATGACAGGGTGGGCTCCTATAATTCACCCCTCCACTTT.

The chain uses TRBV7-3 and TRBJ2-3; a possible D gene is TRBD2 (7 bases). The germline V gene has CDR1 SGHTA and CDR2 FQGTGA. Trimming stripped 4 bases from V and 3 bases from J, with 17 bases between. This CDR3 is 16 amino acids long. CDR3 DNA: TGTGCCAGCAGCTCCTGGGGGCGGGGAGGGACAGATACGCAGTATTTT. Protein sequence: CASSSWGRGGTDTQYF.